A selection of T cell receptor beta chains follows, all from one sample in a study of technical replicates of blood from a handful of donors. The repertoire was sequenced with immunoSEQ multiplex PCR; TCRdb's copy has only in-frame clones and lacks some. Found here are around 67,000 clones, roughly 92% of them singletons; the top ten hold over 0.3%. Sequenced input: T cells isolated from PBMCs. These receptors all stem from a human donor in good health. CDR3s include the opening cysteine and the closing phenylalanine or tryptophan. The D gene is left open where the match is weak. Expanded clones get a size class; other rows say once, few or many, or leave the size out.

v_call: TRBV18; j_call: TRBJ1-2; d_call: .; clone_size: .; cdr3_nt: TGTGCCAGCTCACCAGAGCAGGACTATGGCTACACCTTC; cdr3_aa: CASSPEQDYGYTF
v_call: TRBV4-3; j_call: TRBJ2-2; d_call: .; clone_size: .; cdr3_nt: TGCGCCAGCAGCCAAGCCCGGAGGGGCCGGAACAGAGAGTCCGGGGAGCTGTTTTTT; cdr3_aa: CASSQARRGRNRESGELFF
v_call: TRBV18; j_call: TRBJ1-1; d_call: .; clone_size: .; cdr3_nt: TGTGCCAGCTCCCGCGAGGCACTGAACACTGAAGCTTTCTTT; cdr3_aa: CASSREALNTEAFF
v_call: TRBV11-2; j_call: TRBJ2-1; d_call: TRBD2; clone_size: .; cdr3_nt: TGTGCCAGCAGCCAAGGGACTAGCGGATACAATGAGCAGTTCTTC; cdr3_aa: CASSQGTSGYNEQFF
v_call: TRBV29-1; j_call: TRBJ1-1; d_call: .; clone_size: .; cdr3_nt: TGCAGCGTACTACAGGGCTGGGGAACTGAAGCTTTCTTT; cdr3_aa: CSVLQGWGTEAFF
v_call: TRBV6-1; j_call: TRBJ2-1; d_call: TRBD2; clone_size: .; cdr3_nt: TGTGCCAGTACTGCTAGGGAGGGCTATGAGCAGTTCTTC; cdr3_aa: CASTAREGYEQFF
v_call: TRBV5-1; j_call: TRBJ2-1; d_call: .; clone_size: .; cdr3_nt: TGCGCCAGCAGCTTCAGCCAGGGAAATTTGAATGAGCAGTTCTTC; cdr3_aa: CASSFSQGNLNEQFF
v_call: TRBV7-3; j_call: TRBJ2-1; d_call: TRBD2; clone_size: .; cdr3_nt: TGTGCCAGCAGCACCTCTAGCGGATCGGATACTGAGCAGTTCTTC; cdr3_aa: CASSTSSGSDTEQFF
v_call: TRBV27; j_call: TRBJ2-1; d_call: TRBD2; clone_size: .; cdr3_nt: TGTGCCAGCAGCCGACCGACTAGCCTGAGCAGGGAGCAGTTCTTC; cdr3_aa: CASSRPTSLSREQFF
v_call: TRBV2; j_call: TRBJ1-4; d_call: .; clone_size: .; cdr3_nt: TGTGCCAGCAGTGTGAGACTGCGTTCTAATGAAAAACTGTTTTTT; cdr3_aa: CASSVRLRSNEKLFF
v_call: TRBV19; j_call: TRBJ2-3; d_call: .; clone_size: .; cdr3_nt: TGTGCCAGTAGTATCCAGACTGGCCAAGATACGCAGTATTTT; cdr3_aa: CASSIQTGQDTQYF
v_call: TRBV7-2; j_call: TRBJ2-1; d_call: TRBD2; clone_size: .; cdr3_nt: TGTGCCAGCAGCTTCGAACTAGCGGGAGGTTTGGGGTACAATGAGCAGTTCTTC; cdr3_aa: CASSFELAGGLGYNEQFF
v_call: TRBV10-3; j_call: TRBJ2-1; d_call: .; clone_size: .; cdr3_nt: TGTGCCATCAGTGGGAAGGGGGATGAGCAGTTCTTC; cdr3_aa: CAISGKGDEQFF
v_call: TRBV6-5; j_call: TRBJ2-7; d_call: TRBD2; clone_size: .; cdr3_nt: TGTGCCAGCAGTTACAGTAGCGGGGAGAGCTCCTACGAGCAGTACTTC; cdr3_aa: CASSYSSGESSYEQYF
v_call: TRBV4-2; j_call: TRBJ2-3; d_call: TRBD2; clone_size: .; cdr3_nt: TGTGCCAGCAGTCCTAGCGGGGCCACAGATACGCAGTATTTT; cdr3_aa: CASSPSGATDTQYF
v_call: TRBV7-8; j_call: TRBJ2-5; d_call: TRBD2; clone_size: .; cdr3_nt: TGTGCCAGCAGGTACCGACTAGCGGGAGATTCTCAAGAGACCCAGTACTTC; cdr3_aa: CASRYRLAGDSQETQYF
v_call: TRBV2; j_call: TRBJ1-2; d_call: .; clone_size: .; cdr3_nt: TGTGCCAGCAGTGAATTTACAGCTTATGGCTACACCTTC; cdr3_aa: CASSEFTAYGYTF
v_call: TRBV11-3; j_call: TRBJ2-1; d_call: TRBD2; clone_size: .; cdr3_nt: TGTGCCAGCAGCTTATATAGCGGGAGTTTTAACAATGAGCAGTTCTTC; cdr3_aa: CASSLYSGSFNNEQFF
v_call: TRBV6-1; j_call: TRBJ2-5; d_call: TRBD1; clone_size: .; cdr3_nt: TGTGCCAGCAGGGAACAGGGACAGGGGGCAGGAGAGACCCAGTACTTC; cdr3_aa: CASREQGQGAGETQYF
v_call: TRBV11-2; j_call: TRBJ2-7; d_call: TRBD1; clone_size: .; cdr3_nt: TGTGCCAGCAGCTTAGCTGGGACAGGGAAAAGGTACGAGCAGTACTTC; cdr3_aa: CASSLAGTGKRYEQYF
v_call: TRBV29-1; j_call: TRBJ1-2; d_call: .; clone_size: .; cdr3_nt: TGCAGCGTTGAAGATCTCTCGGGGGATGGCTACACCTTC; cdr3_aa: CSVEDLSGDGYTF
v_call: TRBV28; j_call: TRBJ1-5; d_call: .; clone_size: .; cdr3_nt: TGTGCCAGCAGTCGACTTGACAGCAATCAGCCCCAGCATTTT; cdr3_aa: CASSRLDSNQPQHF
v_call: TRBV25-1; j_call: TRBJ2-5; d_call: TRBD1; clone_size: .; cdr3_nt: TGTGCCAGCACCCGGACAGGGAGGGAGACCCAGTACTTC; cdr3_aa: CASTRTGRETQYF
v_call: TRBV7-6; j_call: TRBJ1-1; d_call: .; clone_size: .; cdr3_nt: TGTGCCAGCAGCTTGAGAAGAGGAACTGAAGCTTTCTTT; cdr3_aa: CASSLRRGTEAFF
v_call: TRBV5-4; j_call: TRBJ2-1; d_call: .; clone_size: .; cdr3_nt: TGTGCCAGCAGAAACCGGGACACCTCCTACAATGAGCAGTTCTTC; cdr3_aa: CASRNRDTSYNEQFF
v_call: TRBV9; j_call: TRBJ2-7; d_call: TRBD2; clone_size: .; cdr3_nt: TGTGCCAGCAGCGTAGGTATAGCGGGAGGCTACGAGCAGTACTTC; cdr3_aa: CASSVGIAGGYEQYF
v_call: TRBV4-2; j_call: TRBJ2-1; d_call: .; clone_size: .; cdr3_nt: TGTGCCAGCAGCCAAGATAGAACAGGACCCTCCTACAATGAGCAGTTCTTC; cdr3_aa: CASSQDRTGPSYNEQFF
v_call: TRBV4-1; j_call: TRBJ2-1; d_call: TRBD2; clone_size: .; cdr3_nt: TGCGCCAGCAGCCGATCCCCCCAGCGGGAGATTGGTAGTGAGCAGTTCTTC; cdr3_aa: CASSRSPQREIGSEQFF
v_call: TRBV11-1; j_call: TRBJ2-7; d_call: .; clone_size: .; cdr3_nt: TGTGCCAGCACAAAGGGACATCCCGATTACGAGCAGTACTTC; cdr3_aa: CASTKGHPDYEQYF
v_call: TRBV5-1; j_call: TRBJ1-3; d_call: .; clone_size: .; cdr3_nt: TGCGCCAGCAGCTTCGGGGGGCGTCAAGGAAACACCATATATTTT; cdr3_aa: CASSFGGRQGNTIYF
v_call: TRBV6-1; j_call: TRBJ2-5; d_call: TRBD1; clone_size: .; cdr3_nt: TGTGCCAGCAATGAAGGGACAGGCTATCGTCAAGAGACCCAGTACTTC; cdr3_aa: CASNEGTGYRQETQYF
v_call: TRBV7-8; j_call: TRBJ1-2; d_call: .; clone_size: once; cdr3_nt: TGTGCCAGCAGCTCCGGACTGGATTACTATGGCTACACCTTC; cdr3_aa: CASSSGLDYYGYTF
v_call: TRBV6-1; j_call: TRBJ2-7; d_call: .; clone_size: .; cdr3_nt: TGTGCCAGCAGTGAAAAAAGGAGTAGGTACGAGCAGTACTTC; cdr3_aa: CASSEKRSRYEQYF
v_call: TRBV4-2; j_call: TRBJ2-7; d_call: .; clone_size: .; cdr3_nt: TGTGCCAGCAGCCAAGATAGTTATTACGAGCAGTACTTC; cdr3_aa: CASSQDSYYEQYF
v_call: TRBV4-2; j_call: TRBJ1-4; d_call: .; clone_size: .; cdr3_nt: TGTGCCAGCAGCCAAGATGAGGAAAATGAAAAACTGTTTTTT; cdr3_aa: CASSQDEENEKLFF
v_call: TRBV29-1; j_call: TRBJ2-5; d_call: .; clone_size: .; cdr3_nt: TGCAGCGTAGGAGGGACAGCCCTACAAGAGACCCAGTACTTC; cdr3_aa: CSVGGTALQETQYF
v_call: TRBV2; j_call: TRBJ2-2; d_call: .; clone_size: .; cdr3_nt: TGTGCCGCAACGATTGGTCAGGGGATAGGTACCGGGGAGCTGTTTTTT; cdr3_aa: CAATIGQGIGTGELFF
v_call: TRBV27; j_call: TRBJ1-1; d_call: .; clone_size: .; cdr3_nt: TGTGCCAGCAGTTTAAGGGGTAGTCGGGGAGGGAACACTGAAGCTTTCTTT; cdr3_aa: CASSLRGSRGGNTEAFF
v_call: TRBV7-2; j_call: TRBJ1-3; d_call: .; clone_size: .; cdr3_nt: TGTGCCAGCAGCTTACAGGGCTCTGGAAACACCATATATTTT; cdr3_aa: CASSLQGSGNTIYF
v_call: TRBV5-6; j_call: TRBJ2-2; d_call: .; clone_size: .; cdr3_nt: TGTGCCAGCAACGGTGCGGGCGGGGAGCTGTTTTTT; cdr3_aa: CASNGAGGELFF
v_call: TRBV6-5; j_call: TRBJ1-5; d_call: .; clone_size: .; cdr3_nt: TGTGCCAGCAGTTACGGCAGGTACTATCAGCCCCAGCATTTT; cdr3_aa: CASSYGRYYQPQHF
v_call: TRBV7-9; j_call: TRBJ2-2; d_call: .; clone_size: .; cdr3_nt: TGTGCCAGCAGCCAACCCCAGGGGTCCGGGGAGCTGTTTTTT; cdr3_aa: CASSQPQGSGELFF
v_call: TRBV5-4; j_call: TRBJ1-2; d_call: .; clone_size: .; cdr3_nt: TGTGCCACCGCGCGGGGAACGCTCTATGGCTACACCTTC; cdr3_aa: CATARGTLYGYTF
v_call: TRBV30; j_call: TRBJ1-1; d_call: .; clone_size: .; cdr3_nt: TGTGCCTGGGGTACGGGTTCTAACACTGAAGCTTTCTTT; cdr3_aa: CAWGTGSNTEAFF
v_call: TRBV4-3; j_call: TRBJ2-1; d_call: .; clone_size: .; cdr3_nt: TGCGCCAGCAGCCAAGATTGGGGCCGCTCCTACAATGAGCAGTTCTTC; cdr3_aa: CASSQDWGRSYNEQFF
v_call: TRBV11-3; j_call: TRBJ2-3; d_call: .; clone_size: .; cdr3_nt: TGTGCCAGCAGCCGTGGCGGGCCTGGCACAGATACGCAGTATTTT; cdr3_aa: CASSRGGPGTDTQYF
v_call: TRBV28; j_call: TRBJ2-6; d_call: TRBD1; clone_size: .; cdr3_nt: TGTGCCAGCAGTCGCCGGACAGGTAGTTCTGGGGCCAACGTCCTGACTTTC; cdr3_aa: CASSRRTGSSGANVLTF
v_call: TRBV6-5; j_call: TRBJ2-1; d_call: TRBD2; clone_size: .; cdr3_nt: TGTGCCAGCAGTTTTCTAGCGGGAGAGGGTGAGCAGTTCTTC; cdr3_aa: CASSFLAGEGEQFF
v_call: TRBV7-9; j_call: TRBJ1-1; d_call: .; clone_size: few; cdr3_nt: TGTGCCAGCAGCCCCCCGTACACTGAAGCTTTCTTT; cdr3_aa: CASSPPYTEAFF
v_call: TRBV4-2; j_call: TRBJ2-1; d_call: TRBD2; clone_size: .; cdr3_nt: TGTGCCAGCAGCCAAAGGTTACTAGCGGACCACTACAATGAGCAGTTCTTC; cdr3_aa: CASSQRLLADHYNEQFF
v_call: TRBV6-5; j_call: TRBJ2-3; d_call: .; clone_size: .; cdr3_nt: TGTGCCAGCAGTTACTCGAGTAGCTCGCCCCCAGATACGCAGTATTTT; cdr3_aa: CASSYSSSSPPDTQYF
v_call: TRBV5-6; j_call: TRBJ2-7; d_call: TRBD1; clone_size: once; cdr3_nt: TGTGCCAGCAGCGGGGGACAGGCGACCTACGAGCAGTACTTC; cdr3_aa: CASSGGQATYEQYF
v_call: TRBV25-1; j_call: TRBJ2-2; d_call: .; clone_size: once; cdr3_nt: TGTGCCAGCAGGGGCGGACTATCGAACACCGGGGAGCTGTTTTTT; cdr3_aa: CASRGGLSNTGELFF
v_call: TRBV11-3; j_call: TRBJ2-3; d_call: TRBD2; clone_size: .; cdr3_nt: TGTGCCAGCAGCCAACTGCTAGCGGGGGAATCAGATACGCAGTATTTT; cdr3_aa: CASSQLLAGESDTQYF